A selection of T cell receptor beta chains follows, all from one sample in a study of CD8 T cells in ankylosing spondylitis. One entry per CDR3 protein, called by TCRdb with MiXCR from the 5' RACE reads. Of around 31,000 distinct CDR3 sequences in the sample, approximately 28% were seen once. Specimen: synovial fluid, either unsorted or a sorted T cell fraction (not recorded which). These receptors originate from a male donor with ankylosing spondylitis. CDR3s include the opening cysteine and the closing phenylalanine or tryptophan. Each record gives: V gene, D gene, J gene, clone size, CDR3 protein, CDR3 DNA. D genes are given only for firm matches. The size field is filled for only some rows; it gives once, few, many or a size class.

v_gene: TRBV5-6; d_gene: TRBD2; j_gene: TRBJ2-1; abundance: few; CDR3aa: CASSLASGIEQFF; CDR3nt: TGTGCCAGCAGCTTGGCTAGCGGGATAGAGCAGTTCTTC
v_gene: TRBV11-1; d_gene: TRBD2; j_gene: TRBJ2-2; abundance: NA; CDR3aa: CASSSPRLAWDTGELFF; CDR3nt: TGTGCCAGCAGCTCCCCTCGACTAGCTTGGGACACCGGGGAGCTGTTTTTT
v_gene: TRBV28; d_gene: NA; j_gene: TRBJ2-1; abundance: NA; CDR3aa: CASSPGSRLNEQFF; CDR3nt: TGTGCCAGCAGCCCAGGATCTAGGTTGAATGAGCAGTTCTTC
v_gene: TRBV20-1; d_gene: TRBD2; j_gene: TRBJ2-1; abundance: NA; CDR3aa: CSARDIASGGDEQFF; CDR3nt: TGCAGTGCTAGAGATATAGCTAGCGGGGGGGATGAGCAGTTCTTC
v_gene: TRBV6-2/TRBV6-3; d_gene: TRBD2; j_gene: TRBJ2-1; abundance: few; CDR3aa: CASSYPGTSGTSYNEQFF; CDR3nt: TGTGCCAGCAGTTACCCCGGGACTAGCGGGACCTCCTACAATGAGCAGTTCTTC
v_gene: TRBV10-1; d_gene: TRBD2; j_gene: TRBJ2-3; abundance: NA; CDR3aa: CASSESGLGTDTQYF; CDR3nt: TGCGCCAGCAGTGAGTCGGGACTAGGCACAGATACGCAGTATTTT
v_gene: TRBV28; d_gene: NA; j_gene: TRBJ2-7; abundance: few; CDR3aa: CASSTKDLSMAWQYF; CDR3nt: TGTGCCAGCAGTACAAAGGACTTATCAATGGCGTGGCAGTACTTC
v_gene: TRBV19; d_gene: NA; j_gene: TRBJ1-2; abundance: few; CDR3aa: CASSIVLEELYGYTF; CDR3nt: TGTGCCAGTAGTATAGTTTTGGAGGAGCTCTATGGCTACACCTTC
v_gene: TRBV2; d_gene: TRBD1; j_gene: TRBJ2-2; abundance: once; CDR3aa: CASSEEAGGYTGELFF; CDR3nt: TGTGCCAGCAGTGAAGAGGCAGGGGGCTACACCGGGGAGCTGTTTTTT
v_gene: TRBV7-8; d_gene: TRBD1; j_gene: TRBJ2-1; abundance: NA; CDR3aa: CASSLVGTGFYNEQFF; CDR3nt: TGTGCCAGCAGCTTAGTTGGGACAGGATTCTACAATGAGCAGTTCTTC
v_gene: TRBV20-1; d_gene: NA; j_gene: TRBJ1-2; abundance: many; CDR3aa: CSASQDSTTYGYTF; CDR3nt: TGCAGTGCTAGTCAGGACAGCACCACCTATGGCTACACCTTC